This T cell receptor beta chain was captured by sequencing in a study of T cell repertoires in cytomegalovirus infection (dated by TCRdb to about 2019). The study in broad terms: Because public TCR beta signatures pointed to carriage of CMV infection together with the matching HLA type, the HLA type of each donor mattered for the analysis.

What the authors observed across the whole study: Carriers of CMV infection plus the relevant HLA type were discriminated by the cumulative frequency of public TCR beta family members in the study cohort and in an independent approximately 360-donor cohort. In the ex vivo response, HLA-C-restricted CMV-specific TCR beta clonotypes were dominant, and in two of eight donors the single most frequent clonotype came from this HLA-C-restricted group.

Sequencing used an Illumina HiSeq 1500. TCRdb ran its own pipeline on the public reads, namely fastp trimming at Q25 and MiXCR clone calling, and kept in-frame beta chains. Each record represents a unique CDR3 protein, reported with the most common genes and DNA among its rows. Recorded for this sample are more than 250,000 distinct CDR3 sequences; approximately 15% of them occurred a single time. The top ten constitute around 8.7% of the sample. Trimming at the junction amounts to 2 bases on V and 2 bases on J, and the germline ends lie 5 bases apart. The CDR3 has 13 amino acids, counting the end cysteine and phenylalanine. The read is trimmed to its CDR3 DNA, 39 bases read in frame from base 1. The germline V gene supplies CDR1 SGHTA and CDR2 FQGTGA. Ten or more counts support this clonotype. No antigen is known for it. No much larger clone exists at a distance of one base, and base qualities are not known.

Material for sequencing was PBMCs. This receptor was obtained from a human donor in good health (CMV status not recorded). Some clones in this sample may be carry-over from other donors' samples. The rearranged segments are TRBV7-3 and TRBJ2-3, and possibly TRBD2, on 5 matching bases. The nucleotide sequence is TGTGCCAGCAGCTTAGACTACACAGATACGCAGTATTTT. Its coded protein is CASSLDYTDTQYF.